The 19 T cell receptor beta chains in this list originate from one sample, sequenced in a study of cytomegalovirus exposure and HLA in healthy donors. Researchers ran the PCR with 60 Vbeta and 13 Jbeta primers. Sequenced by immunoSEQ multiplex PCR; TCRdb stores in-frame clones only, minus some. The profile shows 160,000 or so clones, 80% to 85% of them singletons. The material sequenced was PBMCs. These receptors all stem from a woman younger than 30 in good health and CMV-seronegative.

This clone occurred a few times. The CDR3 spells CASSPGVGNQPQHF. CDR3 DNA: TGTGCCAGCAGCCCAGGGGTGGGGAATCAGCCCCAGCATTTT. The V gene is TRBV6-6, the J gene TRBJ1-5; D may be TRBD1 (6 bases). The V end was cut by 6 bases, the J end by 4 bases, with 13 bases between. CDR3 length: 14 residues. CDR1 is MNHNY and CDR2 is SVGAGI in the germline V gene (reference sequence).

The chain joins TRBV18 to TRBJ1-2; 8 nucleotides match TRBD1. Per the germline V gene, CDR1 is KGHSH and CDR2 is LQKENI. J lost 7 bases, V lost 5 bases, and 6 bases had no gene match. The CDR3 runs 13 residues. The CDR3 spells CASSSDRARGYTF. The CDR3, as DNA: TGTGCCAGCTCATCGGACAGGGCCCGTGGCTACACCTTC.

CDR3 sequence: CASSSGSGFGNQPQHF. The CDR3, as DNA: TGTGCCAGCAGTTCAGGGTCCGGTTTTGGCAATCAGCCCCAGCATTTT. J is TRBJ1-5 and V is TRBV27; maybe TRBD1 (5 bases). From germline, CDR1 is MNHEY and CDR2 SMNVEV (reference sequence). CDR3 length equals 16 residues. Between the trimmed V and J ends, which lost 4 bases and 2 bases, there was a span of 15 bases.

Note on this clone: Additional DNA sequences in this sample encode the identical CDR3. This sequence joins TRBV5-6 and TRBJ1-5; 7 bases align to TRBD1. Germline V gene sequence: CDR1 SGHDT, CDR2 YYEEEE. This CDR3 is built from 15 residues. The V segment lost 0 bases and the J segment 7 bases; nucleotides outside the gene matches: 7. For the CDR3, the DNA is TGTGCCAGCAGCTTGGGTCAGGGGGTCGGACAGCCCCAGCATTTT. Protein sequence: CASSLGQGVGQPQHF.

This chain uses TRBV6-5 with TRBJ1-2; 7 positions agree with TRBD1. CDR1 MNHEY and CDR2 SVGAGI come from the germline V gene. There are 13 residues in the CDR3. Trimming cost V 10 bases and J 9 bases; bases outside gene matches: 14. CDR3 sequence: CATSRERGLRYTF. CDR3 nucleotides: TGTGCCACCTCCAGGGAAAGGGGGCTCCGCTACACCTTC.

V usage is TRBV25-1 and J usage is TRBJ2-5, with 8 bases matching TRBD2. The V gene's germline CDR1 is MGHDK and CDR2 SYGVNS. CDR3 size: 16 residues. J was trimmed by 3 bases and V by 4 bases; bases with no gene match: 10. CDR3 DNA sequence: TGTGCCAGCAGTGCCCGGGGGGGTTGGGGAAAAGAGACCCAGTACTTC. This gives the protein CASSARGGWGKETQYF. Variable domain in full (rest from reference TRBV25-1 and TRBJ2-5): EADIYQTPRYLVIGTGKKITLECSQTMGHDKMYWYQQDPGMELHLIHYSYGVNSTEKGDLSSESTVSRIRTEHFPLTLESARPSHTSQYLCASSARGGWGKETQYFGPGTRLLVL.

This chain links TRBV27 with TRBJ2-3; 8 nucleotides agree with TRBD1. CDR3 length: 15 amino acids. V lost 2 bases, J lost 4 bases, and 5 bases stayed unmatched. The V gene's germline CDR1 is MNHEY and CDR2 SMNVEV (reference sequence). CDR3 protein: CASSLRGQAPDTQYF. CDR3 DNA: TGTGCCAGCAGTTTAAGGGGACAGGCCCCAGATACGCAGTATTTT.

The chain carries TRBV7-9 and TRBJ1-1; D is unclear. Trimming left V 5 bases short and J 3 bases short, with 7 bases between. The CDR3 covers 12 residues. CDR1 is SEHNR, CDR2 FQNEAQ, per germline (reference sequence). Here the CDR3 reads CASSRGDTEAFF. The CDR3 DNA is TGTGCCAGCAGCCGCGGGGACACTGAAGCTTTCTTT.

The gene calls are TRBV10-1 and TRBJ1-2; D might be TRBD1 (6 bases). The CDR3 is made up of 13 amino acids. V was pared by 5 bases and J by 8 bases, with 15 bases between. The germline gives CDR1 WNHNN, CDR2 SYGVQD (reference sequence). The CDR3 loop reads CASSIDRLRGYTF. The DNA of the CDR3 is TGCGCCAGCAGTATCGACAGGCTTCGAGGCTACACCTTC.

The chain joins TRBV9 to TRBJ2-3, with 9 nucleotides matching TRBD1. Germline CDR1 and CDR2: SGDLS and YYNGEE. CDR3 length: 17 amino acids. V trimming: 0 bases; J trimming: 1 base; junction bases outside the gene matches: 6. Written as DNA, the CDR3 is TGTGCCAGCAGCGTAGCTTTAGGGGACAGGGGCACAGATACGCAGTATTTT. It specifies CASSVALGDRGTDTQYF.

As concerns this clone: The junction does not match germline at one end; this may be a read error. This CDR3 is CATSRGDRGAIAKNSQYF. The CDR3 DNA reads TGTGCCACCAGCAGAGGCGACAGGGGGGCTATTGCCAAAAACAGTCAGTACTTC. V usage is TRBV15 and J usage is TRBJ2-4, with 9 nucleotides matching TRBD1. Germline CDR1 and CDR2: LNHNV and YYDKDF (reference sequence). This CDR3 has 18 residues.

The rearrangement joins TRBV5-1 to TRBJ2-7; D unresolved. Germline CDR1 and CDR2: SGHRS and YFSETQ. The CDR3 is made up of 15 amino acids. With 0 bases removed from V and 0 bases from J, the gap between germline ends came to 10 bases. The CDR3 protein is CASSLGQVHSYEQYF. The CDR3 bases are TGCGCCAGCAGCTTGGGGCAGGTCCACTCCTACGAGCAGTACTTC.

CDR3 coding DNA: TGCGCCAGCAGTGTTGGGCGGGGGTACTACAATGAGCAGTTCTTC. Translation gives CASSVGRGYYNEQFF. This chain connects TRBV10-1 to TRBJ2-1; 7 positions agree with TRBD2. This CDR3 has 15 amino acids. Germline assignment: CDR1 WNHNN and CDR2 SYGVQD (reference sequence). Trimming took 4 bases from V and 3 from J; bases not matched to a gene: 6.

The chain links TRBV27 to TRBJ1-1; maybe TRBD1 (6 bases). The CDR3 covers 13 residues. Germline V lookup: CDR1 MNHEY, CDR2 SMNVEV (reference sequence). V dropped 6 bases and J dropped 6 bases, with 14 bases sitting between them. The CDR3 bases are TGTGCCAGCAGCCCGGGGGGGGCGGCTGAAGCTTTCTTT. Its translation is CASSPGGAAEAFF.

The CDR3 sequence is CASSSEETQYF. CDR3 nucleotides: TGTGCCAGCTCATCAGAAGAGACCCAGTACTTC. The rearrangement uses TRBV18 and TRBJ2-5, with unresolved D. CDR1 is KGHSH and CDR2 is LQKENI in the germline V gene. This CDR3 has 11 amino acids. V lost 5 bases, J lost 3 bases, and 4 bases lay in between.

The chain employs TRBV5-4 and TRBJ1-1, with D maybe TRBD1 (5 bases). Germline V lookup: CDR1 SGHNT, CDR2 YYREEE (reference sequence). The CDR3 has 12 residues. The germline V and J ends were trimmed by 4 bases and 8 bases, with 12 bases remaining between them. The CDR3: CASSRDQGEAFF. The CDR3 DNA reads as TGTGCCAGCAGCCGTGATCAGGGCGAAGCTTTCTTT.

This clone showed up just a few times. The chain links TRBV9 to TRBJ2-7; a possible D gene is TRBD1 (6 bases). The CDR3 has 15 residues. Germline V CDR1 and CDR2: SGDLS, YYNGEE. Deletions cut 0 bases from V and 4 bases from J, with 14 bases between. CDR3 nucleotide sequence: TGTGCCAGCAGCGTAGCGCCAGGGGCTCAATACGAGCAGTACTTC. Amino acids: CASSVAPGAQYEQYF.

The chain employs TRBV7-9 and TRBJ2-1, with D possibly being TRBD2 (5 bases). The CDR3 length is 15 residues. Germline lookup yields CDR1 SEHNR and CDR2 FQNEAQ (reference sequence). Deletions cut 8 bases from V and 0 bases from J, with 14 bases between. The CDR3 DNA is TGTGCCAGCGGAGAGCGGTCTAGCTCCTACAATGAGCAGTTCTTC. This sequence encodes CASGERSSSYNEQFF.

V usage is TRBV2 and J usage is TRBJ2-7; D not resolved. V was cut by 0 bases and J by 0 bases, with 9 bases left in between. The germline V gene encodes CDR1 SNHLY and CDR2 FYNNEI. The CDR3 length is 15 residues. In nucleotides, the CDR3 is TGTGCCAGCAGTGAAGCGTCTGTACTCTCCTACGAGCAGTACTTC. Residues: CASSEASVLSYEQYF.